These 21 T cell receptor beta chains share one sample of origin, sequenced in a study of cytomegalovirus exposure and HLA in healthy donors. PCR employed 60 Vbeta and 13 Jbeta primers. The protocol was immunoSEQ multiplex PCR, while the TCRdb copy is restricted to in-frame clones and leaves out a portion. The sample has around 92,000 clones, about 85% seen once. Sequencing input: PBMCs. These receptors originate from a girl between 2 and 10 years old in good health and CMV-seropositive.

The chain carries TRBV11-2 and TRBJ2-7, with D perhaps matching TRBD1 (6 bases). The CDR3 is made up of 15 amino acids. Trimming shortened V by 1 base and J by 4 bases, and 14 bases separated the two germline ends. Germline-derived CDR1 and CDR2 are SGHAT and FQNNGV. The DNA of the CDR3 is TGTGCCAGCAGCTTAGCCTGGACAGTTAAGTACGAGCAGTACTTC. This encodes CASSLAWTVKYEQYF.

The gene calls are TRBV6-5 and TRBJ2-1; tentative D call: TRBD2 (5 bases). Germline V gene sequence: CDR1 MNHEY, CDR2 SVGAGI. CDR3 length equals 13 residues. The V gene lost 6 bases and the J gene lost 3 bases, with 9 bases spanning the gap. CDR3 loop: CASSLGLYNEQFF. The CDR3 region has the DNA TGTGCCAGCAGCCTCGGACTCTACAATGAGCAGTTCTTC.

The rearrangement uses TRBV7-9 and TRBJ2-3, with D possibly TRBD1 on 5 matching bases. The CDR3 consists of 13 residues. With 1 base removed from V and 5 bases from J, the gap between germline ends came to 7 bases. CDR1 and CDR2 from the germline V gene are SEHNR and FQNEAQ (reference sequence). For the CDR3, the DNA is TGTGCCAGCAGCTTAGGGGGCCGAGATACGCAGTATTTT. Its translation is CASSLGGRDTQYF. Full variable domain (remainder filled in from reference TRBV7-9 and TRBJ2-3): DTGVSQNPRHKITKRGQNVTFRCDPISEHNRLYWYRQTLGQGPEFLTYFQNEAQLEKSRLLSDRFSAERPKGSFSTLEIQRTEQGDSAMYLCASSLGGRDTQYFGPGTRLTVL.

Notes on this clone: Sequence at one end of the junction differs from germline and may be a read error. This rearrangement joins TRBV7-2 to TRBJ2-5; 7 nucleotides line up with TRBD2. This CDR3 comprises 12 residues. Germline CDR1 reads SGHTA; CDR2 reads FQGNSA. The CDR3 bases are TGTGCCAGCAAGAATCCAACCGGGACTACGAACTTC. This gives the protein CASKNPTGTTNF.

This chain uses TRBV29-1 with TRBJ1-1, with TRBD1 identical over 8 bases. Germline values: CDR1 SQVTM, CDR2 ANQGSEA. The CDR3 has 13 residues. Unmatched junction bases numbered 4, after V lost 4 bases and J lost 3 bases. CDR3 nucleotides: TGCAGCGTTGGACAGGGGAGACACACTGAAGCTTTCTTT. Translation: CSVGQGRHTEAFF.

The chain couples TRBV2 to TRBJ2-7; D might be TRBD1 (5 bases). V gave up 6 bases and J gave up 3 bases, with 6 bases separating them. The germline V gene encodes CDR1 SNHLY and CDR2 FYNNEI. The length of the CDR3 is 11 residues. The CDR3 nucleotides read TGTGCCAGCAGACAGGACTACGAGCAGTACTTC. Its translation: CASRQDYEQYF.

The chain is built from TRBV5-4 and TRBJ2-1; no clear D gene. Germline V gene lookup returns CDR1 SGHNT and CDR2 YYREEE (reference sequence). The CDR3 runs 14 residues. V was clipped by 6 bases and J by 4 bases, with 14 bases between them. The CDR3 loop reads CASTDGALYNEQFF. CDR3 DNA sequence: TGTGCCAGCACCGACGGAGCCCTTTACAATGAGCAGTTCTTC.

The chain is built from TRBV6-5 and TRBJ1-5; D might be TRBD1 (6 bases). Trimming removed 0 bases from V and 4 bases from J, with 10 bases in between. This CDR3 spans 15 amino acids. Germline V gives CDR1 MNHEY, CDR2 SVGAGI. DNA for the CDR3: TGTGCCAGCAGTTACTCGGGGACACCTAATCAGCCCCAGCATTTT. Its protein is CASSYSGTPNQPQHF.

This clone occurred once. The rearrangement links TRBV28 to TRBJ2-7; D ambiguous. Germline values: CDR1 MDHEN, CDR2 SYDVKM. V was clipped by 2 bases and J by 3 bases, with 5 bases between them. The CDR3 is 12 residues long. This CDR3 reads CASSLGHYEQYF. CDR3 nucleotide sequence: TGTGCCAGCAGTTTAGGGCACTACGAGCAGTACTTC.

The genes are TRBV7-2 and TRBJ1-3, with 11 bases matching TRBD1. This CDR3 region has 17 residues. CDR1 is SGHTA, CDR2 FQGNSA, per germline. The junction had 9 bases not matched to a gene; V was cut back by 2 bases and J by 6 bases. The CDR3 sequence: CASSLPPGQGGENTIYF. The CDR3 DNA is TGTGCCAGCAGCTTACCCCCGGGACAGGGGGGAGAAAACACCATATATTTT.

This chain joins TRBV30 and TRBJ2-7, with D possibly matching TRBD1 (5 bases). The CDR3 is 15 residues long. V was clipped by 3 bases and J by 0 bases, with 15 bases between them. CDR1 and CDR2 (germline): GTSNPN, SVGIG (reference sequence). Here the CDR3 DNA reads TGTGCCTGGAGACGATATCAGGGCCCCTCCTACGAGCAGTACTTC. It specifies CAWRRYQGPSYEQYF.

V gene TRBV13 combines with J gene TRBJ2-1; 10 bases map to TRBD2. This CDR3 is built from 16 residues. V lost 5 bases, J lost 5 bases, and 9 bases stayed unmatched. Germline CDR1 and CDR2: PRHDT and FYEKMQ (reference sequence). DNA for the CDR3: TGTGCCAGCAGCACGGAGCTAGCGGGGGCGGACAATGAGCAGTTCTTC. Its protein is CASSTELAGADNEQFF. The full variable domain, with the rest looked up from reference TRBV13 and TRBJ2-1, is AAGVIQSPRHLIKEKRETATLKCYPIPRHDTVYWYQQGPGQDPQFLISFYEKMQSDKGSIPDRFSAQQFSDYHSELNMSSLELGDSALYFCASSTELAGADNEQFFGPGTRLTVL.

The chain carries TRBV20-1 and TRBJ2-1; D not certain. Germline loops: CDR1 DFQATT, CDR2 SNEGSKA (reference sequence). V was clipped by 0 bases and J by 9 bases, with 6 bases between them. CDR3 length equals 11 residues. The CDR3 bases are TGCAGTGCTAGAGATCAAATTGAGCAGTTCTTC. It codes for CSARDQIEQFF.

The CDR3 reads CASSFRGQETQYF. In DNA, the CDR3 is TGCGCCAGCAGCTTCAGGGGACAAGAGACCCAGTACTTC. This chain joins TRBV5-1 and TRBJ2-5; TRBD1 is a possible D gene (6 bases). V shed 2 bases and J shed 2 bases, with 7 bases lying between them. The germline V gene has CDR1 SGHRS and CDR2 YFSETQ. The CDR3 consists of 13 residues. Using reference TRBV5-1 and TRBJ2-5 for the parts outside the CDR3, the full variable domain is KAGVTQTPRYLIKTRGQQVTLSCSPISGHRSVSWYQQTPGQGLQFLFEYFSETQRNKGNFPGRFSGRQFSNSRSEMNVSTLELGDSALYLCASSFRGQETQYFGPGTRLLVL.

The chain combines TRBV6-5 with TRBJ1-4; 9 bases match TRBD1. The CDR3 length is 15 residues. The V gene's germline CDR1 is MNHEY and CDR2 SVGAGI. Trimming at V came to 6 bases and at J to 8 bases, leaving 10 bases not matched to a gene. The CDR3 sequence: CASRRTGTGTEKLFF. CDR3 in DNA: TGTGCCAGCAGACGTACCGGGACAGGGACCGAAAAACTGTTTTTT.

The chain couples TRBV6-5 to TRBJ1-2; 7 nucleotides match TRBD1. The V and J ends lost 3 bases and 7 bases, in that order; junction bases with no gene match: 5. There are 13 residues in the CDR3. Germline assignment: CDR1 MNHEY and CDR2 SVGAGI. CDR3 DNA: TGTGCCAGCAGTTATTCGAGGGGGCCTGGCTACACCTTC. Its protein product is CASSYSRGPGYTF.

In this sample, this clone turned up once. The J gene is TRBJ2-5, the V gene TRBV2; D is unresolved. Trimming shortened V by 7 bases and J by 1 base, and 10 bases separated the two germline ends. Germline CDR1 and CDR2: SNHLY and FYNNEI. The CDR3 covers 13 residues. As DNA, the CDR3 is TGTGCCAGCACCCGGCAGGTCCAAGAGACCCAGTACTTC. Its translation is CASTRQVQETQYF.

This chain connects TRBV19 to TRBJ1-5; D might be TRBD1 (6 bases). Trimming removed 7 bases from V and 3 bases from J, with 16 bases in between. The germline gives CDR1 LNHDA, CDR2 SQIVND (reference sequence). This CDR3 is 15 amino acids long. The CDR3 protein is CASTTGNGPNQPQHF. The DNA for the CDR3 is TGTGCCAGTACCACAGGGAATGGTCCCAATCAGCCCCAGCATTTT.

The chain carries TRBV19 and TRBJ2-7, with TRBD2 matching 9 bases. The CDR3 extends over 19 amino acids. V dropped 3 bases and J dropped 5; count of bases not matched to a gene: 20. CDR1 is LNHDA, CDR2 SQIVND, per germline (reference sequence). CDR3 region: CASSIGFSGRSIRGNEQYF. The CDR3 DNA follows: TGTGCCAGTAGTATTGGATTCAGCGGGAGGAGCATTAGGGGCAACGAGCAGTACTTC. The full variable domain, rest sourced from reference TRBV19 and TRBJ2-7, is DGGITQSPKYLFRKEGQNVTLSCEQNLNHDAMYWYRQDPGQGLRLIYYSQIVNDFQKGDIAEGYSVSREKKESFPLTVTSAQKNPTAFYLCASSIGFSGRSIRGNEQYFGPGTRLTVT.

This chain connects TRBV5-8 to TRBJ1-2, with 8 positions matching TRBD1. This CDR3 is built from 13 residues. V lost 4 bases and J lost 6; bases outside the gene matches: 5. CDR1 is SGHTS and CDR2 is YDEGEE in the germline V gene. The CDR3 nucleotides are TGTGCCAGCAGCCCTGGACAGGGACATGGCTACACCTTC. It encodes CASSPGQGHGYTF.

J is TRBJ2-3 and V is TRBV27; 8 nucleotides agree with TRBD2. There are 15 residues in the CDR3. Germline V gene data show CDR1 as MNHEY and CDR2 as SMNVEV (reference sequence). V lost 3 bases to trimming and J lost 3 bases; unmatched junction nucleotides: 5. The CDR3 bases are TGTGCCAGCAGTTTGAGCGGGAGAAGAACAGATACGCAGTATTTT. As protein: CASSLSGRRTDTQYF.